The text below deals with one T cell receptor (beta chain). These data are taken from a study of blood T cell repertoires in COVID-19. Study context: PBMCs, B-cell-depleted T cells, or T cells provided the cDNA or gDNA that made up the material.

Original handling: Reference gene primer amplification yielded estimated nucleated cell counts. Measured with immunoSEQ multiplex PCR; TCRdb has only the in-frame clones, and not every one. The V and J calls and clone size come from that table; D and trimming were worked out from the DNA. Of roughly 200,000 clones in the sample, just under 85% were seen once. CDR1 is SGHNT and CDR2 is YYREEE in the germline V gene (reference sequence). V was pared by 5 bases and J by 2 bases, with 8 bases between. The CDR3 spans 13 residues. The gene calls are TRBV5-4 and TRBJ1-3; D is unclear. Sequenced: peripheral blood. This receptor was taken from a woman in her seventies with active or convalescent COVID-19. The CDR3 nucleotides read TGTGCCAGCAGTTCCGGTCCTGGAAACACCATATATTTT. Its translation is CASSSGPGNTIYF.